These 26 T cell receptor beta chains originate from one sample sequenced in a study of T-cell reconstitution after alpha-beta-depleted transplantation in children. The authors prepared the TCRbeta library with unique molecular identifiers. MiXCR, applied by TCRdb to the PCR reads, yields one record per CDR3 protein. The sample has about 870,000 distinct CDR3 sequences, roughly 15% seen once. The material was PBMCs, mostly from graft donor cells, obtained 360 days after TCRalphabeta/CD19-depleted stem cell transplant. The source is a male patient under 18 who had a stem cell transplant for acute lymphoblastic leukemia, so the T cells may come from the graft donor.

This clonotype was counted a few times. The rearrangement uses TRBV20-1 and TRBJ2-5, with TRBD2 matching 14 bases. This CDR3 comprises 16 residues. J was trimmed by 7 bases and V by 0 bases; bases with no gene match: 7. Germline CDR1 is DFQATT and CDR2 is SNEGSKA (reference sequence). The CDR3 reads CSARDLTSGRVWTQYF. The CDR3 coding sequence is TGCAGTGCTAGAGATTTGACTAGCGGGAGGGTGTGGACCCAGTACTTC.

The V gene is TRBV20-1, the J gene TRBJ2-7; 8 positions match TRBD1. This CDR3 has 15 amino acids. V gave up 3 bases and J gave up 3 bases; unmatched junction bases: 10. Germline V gene sequence: CDR1 DFQATT, CDR2 SNEGSKA (reference sequence). The chain's CDR3 is CSARTGTGIYYEQYF. The CDR3 coding sequence is TGCAGTGCTAGGACCGGGACAGGAATCTACTACGAGCAGTACTTC.

This clonotype was seen many times. This chain links TRBV7-8 with TRBJ2-7; no firm D call. There are 14 residues in the CDR3. Germline loops: CDR1 SGHVS, CDR2 FQNEAQ. V was clipped by 1 base and J by 2 bases, with 9 bases between them. CDR3 nucleotide sequence: TGTGCCAGCAGCTTAGAGCAGGTGGCCTACGAGCAGTACTTC. It encodes CASSLEQVAYEQYF.

The J gene is TRBJ2-1, the V gene TRBV9, with 10 bases that match TRBD2. V gave up 0 bases and J gave up 10 bases; unmatched junction bases: 4. Germline CDR1 and CDR2: SGDLS and YYNGEE. The CDR3 totals 14 residues. CDR3 protein: CASSVARGLAEQFF. CDR3 bases: TGTGCCAGCAGCGTAGCCCGGGGACTAGCGGAGCAGTTCTTC.

This clonotype showed up many times. J is TRBJ2-3 and V is TRBV7-9; D is ambiguous. CDR1 and CDR2 from the germline V gene are SEHNR and FQNEAQ (reference sequence). The CDR3 is 15 residues long. The V gene lost 1 base and the J gene lost 0 bases, with 8 bases spanning the gap. The DNA of the CDR3 is TGTGCCAGCAGCTTAGAGGGCGGCAGCACAGATACGCAGTATTTT. As protein: CASSLEGGSTDTQYF. The full variable domain, with the rest looked up from reference TRBV7-9 and TRBJ2-3, is DTGVSQNPRHKITKRGQNVTFRCDPISEHNRLYWYRQTLGQGPEFLTYFQNEAQLEKSRLLSDRFSAERPKGSFSTLEIQRTEQGDSAMYLCASSLEGGSTDTQYFGPGTRLTVL.

This clonotype was found many times. The chain is built from TRBV6-1 and TRBJ2-1; D is unclear. This CDR3 comprises 14 residues. Germline CDR1 and CDR2: MNHNS and SASEGT. V shed 3 bases and J shed 0 bases, with 6 bases lying between them. The CDR3 coding sequence is TGTGCCAGCAGTGACCAGAGCTCCTACAATGAGCAGTTCTTC. It codes for CASSDQSSYNEQFF.

This clonotype was picked up a small number of times. The V call is TRBV20-1, the J call TRBJ2-1, with TRBD2 matching over 10 bases. Looked up from germline, CDR1 is DFQATT and CDR2 is SNEGSKA (reference sequence). With V trimmed by 0 bases and J by 8 bases, 10 bases remained unmatched. The CDR3 runs to 16 residues. CDR3 protein: CSARDLLAGVLYEQFF. The CDR3 coding sequence is TGCAGTGCTAGAGATCTCCTAGCGGGGGTCTTGTATGAGCAGTTCTTC.

The chain links TRBV5-1 to TRBJ1-1; 8 nucleotides align to TRBD1. CDR1 is SGHRS and CDR2 is YFSETQ in the germline V gene. The V segment lost 6 bases and the J segment 1 base; nucleotides outside the gene matches: 11. CDR3 size: 16 residues. DNA of the CDR3: TGCGCCAGCAAGACAGGGGCCAAAGGGCGGAACACTGAAGCTTTCTTT. Residues: CASKTGAKGRNTEAFF.

This clonotype has more than one count but fewer than ten. This chain uses TRBV12-3 or TRBV12-4 with TRBJ1-5, with 7 bases aligning to TRBD1. The CDR3 loop spans 16 amino acids. J was trimmed by 4 bases and V by 5 bases; bases with no gene match: 11. CDR3 bases: TGTGCCAGCAGTCGCCATGGAGGGGGCGGGAATCAGCCCCAGCATTTT. Encoded protein: CASSRHGGGGNQPQHF.

This clonotype was counted between two and nine times. The rearrangement joins TRBV25-1 to TRBJ2-5; TRBD2 aligns across 8 bases. Germline V gives CDR1 MGHDK, CDR2 SYGVNS. The length of the CDR3 is 14 residues. Losses at the gene ends were 4 bases for V and 4 bases for J; bases not matched to a gene: 5. For the CDR3, the DNA is TGTGCCAGCAGTGTCAGCGGGGGTACAGAGACCCAGTACTTC. This encodes CASSVSGGTETQYF.

This clonotype was picked up a small number of times. The V and J genes are TRBV3-1 and TRBJ2-2; D may be TRBD2 (6 bases). Trimming cost V 4 bases and J 11 bases, with 14 bases left between them. The germline V gene encodes CDR1 LGHDT and CDR2 YNNKEL (reference sequence). The CDR3 covers 13 residues. Here the CDR3 DNA reads TGTGCCAGCAGCCCAGTAAACGGGGGAGAGCTGTTTTTT. This translates into CASSPVNGGELFF.

The chain is built from TRBV5-1 and TRBJ2-1; 8 bases are a match to TRBD1. Unmatched junction bases numbered 9, after V lost 2 bases and J lost 5 bases. Per the germline V gene, CDR1 is SGHRS and CDR2 is YFSETQ. This CDR3 spans 16 amino acids. CDR3 in DNA: TGCGCCAGCAGCTTAGGTTGGACAGGGCGGGACAATGAGCAGTTCTTC. Protein product: CASSLGWTGRDNEQFF.

This clonotype was counted between two and nine times. This chain joins TRBV7-9 and TRBJ2-7, with TRBD2 matching over 12 bases. The V and J ends lost 4 bases and 5 bases, in that order; junction bases with no gene match: 12. Germline CDR1 and CDR2: SEHNR and FQNEAQ (reference sequence). The length of the CDR3 is 17 residues. The CDR3 loop is CASSSQGRLAGAHEQYF. The CDR3 DNA sequence: TGTGCCAGCAGCTCCCAGGGTCGACTAGCGGGGGCTCACGAGCAGTACTTC. Combining the CDR3 with reference TRBV7-9 and TRBJ2-7 gives the whole variable domain DTGVSQNPRHKITKRGQNVTFRCDPISEHNRLYWYRQTLGQGPEFLTYFQNEAQLEKSRLLSDRFSAERPKGSFSTLEIQRTEQGDSAMYLCASSSQGRLAGAHEQYFGPGTRLTVT.

This sequence joins TRBV3-1 and TRBJ2-1, with TRBD1 matching 7 bases. CDR3 size: 14 residues. Germline CDR1 LGHDT, CDR2 YNNKEL (reference sequence). Germline trimming cut 4 bases from V and 8 bases from J; bases unmatched to any gene: 8. CDR3 in DNA: TGTGCCAGCAGCCTCTACGACAGGGTCGATGAGCAGTTCTTC. It specifies CASSLYDRVDEQFF.

V and J are TRBV7-8 and TRBJ1-5; D gene uncertain. The V end lost 1 base, the J end lost 4 bases, and 8 bases lay between the germline ends. From germline, CDR1 is SGHVS and CDR2 FQNEAQ. CDR3 length: 14 amino acids. The CDR3 sequence: CASSLESWNQPQHF. The CDR3 DNA reads TGTGCCAGCAGCTTAGAGAGTTGGAATCAGCCCCAGCATTTT.

The rearrangement links TRBV4-1 to TRBJ2-7; the match to TRBD2 covers 7 bases. The CDR3 runs to 16 residues. Unmatched junction bases numbered 6, after V lost 0 bases and J lost 1 base. From germline, CDR1 is MGHRA and CDR2 YSYEKL. Here the CDR3 reads CASSQEVAGRSYEQYF. For the CDR3, the DNA is TGCGCCAGCAGCCAAGAAGTAGCGGGTCGATCCTACGAGCAGTACTTC.

The chain couples TRBV20-1 to TRBJ2-3; D unresolved. The CDR3 spans 12 residues. Germline V gene lookup returns CDR1 DFQATT and CDR2 SNEGSKA (reference sequence). Trimming removed 4 bases at V and 9 bases at J, with 14 bases between. DNA of the CDR3: TGCAGTGCTAATAGAAACAAGCTCACGCAGTATTTT. It encodes CSANRNKLTQYF.

This rearrangement joins TRBV12-3 or TRBV12-4 to TRBJ1-2, with D tentatively TRBD1 (5 bases). The CDR3 runs 15 residues. The V gene lost 4 bases and the J gene lost 5 bases, with 17 bases spanning the gap. CDR3: CASSSAPGGPYGYTF. The CDR3 DNA follows: TGTGCCAGCAGTTCTGCCCCTGGGGGACCGTATGGCTACACCTTC.

This chain connects TRBV20-1 to TRBJ2-4; D is ambiguous. The CDR3 has 18 amino acids. Germline-derived CDR1 and CDR2 are DFQATT and SNEGSKA (reference sequence). V gave up 3 bases and J gave up 4 bases, with 25 bases separating them. CDR3 DNA sequence: TGCAGTGCTAGTGGTTCCCCCGTGGGCGGCGCCTTAAAAAACATTCAGTACTTC. Amino acid sequence: CSASGSPVGGALKNIQYF.

J is TRBJ2-1 and V is TRBV5-1; TRBD1 might be the D (6 bases). The V gene lost 1 base and the J gene lost 9 bases, with 14 bases spanning the gap. Looked up from germline, CDR1 is SGHRS and CDR2 is YFSETQ. This CDR3 region has 14 residues. The CDR3 loop reads CASSLYLQGSEQFF. In DNA, the CDR3 is TGCGCCAGCAGCTTGTATTTGCAGGGGTCTGAGCAGTTCTTC. The variable domain in full, with the rest retrieved from reference TRBV5-1 and TRBJ2-1, is KAGVTQTPRYLIKTRGQQVTLSCSPISGHRSVSWYQQTPGQGLQFLFEYFSETQRNKGNFPGRFSGRQFSNSRSEMNVSTLELGDSALYLCASSLYLQGSEQFFGPGTRLTVL.

This clonotype has only a few counts. This sequence joins TRBV4-1 and TRBJ2-1; TRBD2 matches at 7 bases. CDR1 MGHRA and CDR2 YSYEKL come from the germline V gene. V shed 3 bases, J shed 1 base, and the junction held 9 bases outside the gene matches. The CDR3 is 17 residues long. DNA of the CDR3: TGCGCCAGCAGCCAGCTCTTGGGGGAGGGGTCCTACAATGAGCAGTTCTTC. It translates to CASSQLLGEGSYNEQFF.

This clonotype has a handful of counts. This chain uses TRBV10-3 with TRBJ2-2; D is unclear. The V end was cut by 1 base, the J end by 2 bases, with 2 bases between. CDR1 ENHRY and CDR2 SYGVKD come from the germline V gene. The length of the CDR3 is 13 residues. This chain's CDR3 is CAISEFNTGELFF. The CDR3 DNA is TGTGCCATCAGTGAGTTTAACACCGGGGAGCTGTTTTTT.

The V gene is TRBV29-1, the J gene TRBJ2-4; tentative D call: TRBD2 (6 bases). Germline V gene sequence: CDR1 SQVTM, CDR2 ANQGSEA. There are 13 residues in the CDR3. Trimming cost V 7 bases and J 0 bases, with 10 bases left between them. CDR3 bases: TGCAGCGCGGAGGGACTAGCCAAAAACATTCAGTACTTC. Protein sequence: CSAEGLAKNIQYF.

This clonotype was observed at least ten times. The chain links TRBV7-9 to TRBJ2-5; unclear D gene. The germline V and J ends were trimmed by 11 bases and 2 bases, with 9 bases remaining between them. The CDR3 contains 11 residues. The V gene's germline CDR1 is SEHNR and CDR2 FQNEAQ (reference sequence). The CDR3 sequence is CAFRLQETQYF. In DNA form, the CDR3 reads TGTGCCTTCCGGCTACAAGAGACCCAGTACTTC. Supplemented by reference TRBV7-9 and TRBJ2-5, the full variable domain reads DTGVSQNPRHKITKRGQNVTFRCDPISEHNRLYWYRQTLGQGPEFLTYFQNEAQLEKSRLLSDRFSAERPKGSFSTLEIQRTEQGDSAMYLCAFRLQETQYFGPGTRLLVL.

This rearrangement joins TRBV6-5 to TRBJ2-7; 9 bases line up with TRBD2. Germline trimming cut 0 bases from V and 2 bases from J; bases unmatched to any gene: 14. The CDR3 spans 19 residues. Per the germline V gene, CDR1 is MNHEY and CDR2 is SVGAGI. The CDR3 reads CASSYSSLAGYPDPYEQYF. The DNA of the CDR3 is TGTGCCAGCAGTTACTCGAGCCTAGCGGGATACCCGGACCCCTACGAGCAGTACTTC.

This chain links TRBV29-1 with TRBJ2-1, with D perhaps given as TRBD1 or TRBD2 (5 bases each). Trimming cost V 4 bases and J 5 bases, with 15 bases left between them. Germline V gives CDR1 SQVTM, CDR2 ANQGSEA. The CDR3 runs to 14 residues. DNA of the CDR3: TGCAGCGTTGTTGGGGCCCTAGCTCACAATGAGCAGTTCTTC. This encodes CSVVGALAHNEQFF.